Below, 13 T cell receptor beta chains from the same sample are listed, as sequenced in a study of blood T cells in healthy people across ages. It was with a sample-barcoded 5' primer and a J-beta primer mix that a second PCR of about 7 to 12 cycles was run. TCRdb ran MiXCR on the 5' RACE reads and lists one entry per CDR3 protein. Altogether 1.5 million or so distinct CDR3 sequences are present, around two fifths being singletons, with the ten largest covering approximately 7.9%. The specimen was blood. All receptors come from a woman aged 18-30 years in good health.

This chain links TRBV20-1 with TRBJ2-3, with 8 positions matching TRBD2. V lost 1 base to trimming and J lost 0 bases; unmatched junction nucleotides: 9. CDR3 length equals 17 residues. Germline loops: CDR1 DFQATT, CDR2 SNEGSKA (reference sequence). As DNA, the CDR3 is TGCAGTGCTAGAGGAGCGGGAGCTATTTCTAGCACAGATACGCAGTATTTT. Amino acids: CSARGAGAISSTDTQYF.

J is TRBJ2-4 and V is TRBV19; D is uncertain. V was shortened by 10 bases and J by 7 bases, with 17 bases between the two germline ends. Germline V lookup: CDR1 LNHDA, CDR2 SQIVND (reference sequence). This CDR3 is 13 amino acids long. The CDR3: CATEQGSGNIQYF. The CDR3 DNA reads TGTGCCACGGAACAAGGTTCTGGGAACATTCAGTACTTC.

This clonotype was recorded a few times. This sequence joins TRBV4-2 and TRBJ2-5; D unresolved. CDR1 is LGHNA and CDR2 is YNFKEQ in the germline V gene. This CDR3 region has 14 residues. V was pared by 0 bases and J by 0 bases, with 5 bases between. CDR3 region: CASSQDGDQETQYF. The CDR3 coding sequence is TGTGCCAGCAGCCAAGATGGGGACCAAGAGACCCAGTACTTC.

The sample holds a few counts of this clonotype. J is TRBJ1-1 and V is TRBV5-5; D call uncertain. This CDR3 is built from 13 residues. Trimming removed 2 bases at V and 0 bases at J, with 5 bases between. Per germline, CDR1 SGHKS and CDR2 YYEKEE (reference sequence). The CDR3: CASSFAVNTEAFF. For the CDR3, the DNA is TGTGCCAGCAGCTTCGCGGTGAACACTGAAGCTTTCTTT.

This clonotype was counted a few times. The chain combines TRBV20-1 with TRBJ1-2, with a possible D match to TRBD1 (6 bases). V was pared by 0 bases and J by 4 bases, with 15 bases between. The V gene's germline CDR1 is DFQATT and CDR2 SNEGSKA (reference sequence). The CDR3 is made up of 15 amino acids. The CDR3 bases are TGCAGTGCTAGAGATCGCGAAGGGGGGAGCTATGGCTACACCTTC. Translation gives CSARDREGGSYGYTF.

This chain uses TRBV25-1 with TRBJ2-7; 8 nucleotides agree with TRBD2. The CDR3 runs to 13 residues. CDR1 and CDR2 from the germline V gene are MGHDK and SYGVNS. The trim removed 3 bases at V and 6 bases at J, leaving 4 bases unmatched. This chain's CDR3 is CASSDSGGLEQYF. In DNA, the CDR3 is TGTGCCAGCAGTGATTCGGGGGGGCTCGAGCAGTACTTC.

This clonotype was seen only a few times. For the CDR3, the DNA is TGTGCCAGCAGCCTTAATCCAGGGGGCGAGCAGTACTTC. It translates to CASSLNPGGEQYF. The chain uses TRBV14 and TRBJ2-7; 7 nucleotides line up with TRBD1. V lost 4 bases and J lost 6; bases outside the gene matches: 6. Germline values: CDR1 SGHDN, CDR2 FVKESK. The CDR3 is 13 residues long.

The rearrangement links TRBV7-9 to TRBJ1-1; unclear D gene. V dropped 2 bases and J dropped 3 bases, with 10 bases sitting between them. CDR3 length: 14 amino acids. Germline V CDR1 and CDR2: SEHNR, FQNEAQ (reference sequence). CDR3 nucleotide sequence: TGTGCCAGCAGCTTAAAGGGAATCGACACTGAAGCTTTCTTT. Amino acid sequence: CASSLKGIDTEAFF.

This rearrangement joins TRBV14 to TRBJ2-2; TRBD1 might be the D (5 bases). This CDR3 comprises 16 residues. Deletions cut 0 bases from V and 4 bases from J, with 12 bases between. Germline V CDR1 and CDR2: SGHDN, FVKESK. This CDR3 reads CASSQDWGYFTGELFF. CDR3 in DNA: TGTGCCAGCAGCCAAGACTGGGGCTACTTCACCGGGGAGCTGTTTTTT.

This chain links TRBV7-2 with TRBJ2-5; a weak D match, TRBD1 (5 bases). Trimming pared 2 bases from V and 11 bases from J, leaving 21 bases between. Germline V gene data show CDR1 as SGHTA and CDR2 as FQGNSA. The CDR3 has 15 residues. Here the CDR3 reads CASSLIQGELNEQYF. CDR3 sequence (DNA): TGTGCCAGCAGCTTAATCCAGGGCGAACTCAATGAGCAGTACTTC.

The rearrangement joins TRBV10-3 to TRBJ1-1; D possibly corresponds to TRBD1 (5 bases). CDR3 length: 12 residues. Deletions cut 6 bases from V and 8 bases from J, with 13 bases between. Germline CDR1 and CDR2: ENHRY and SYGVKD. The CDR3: CAISEGTREAFF. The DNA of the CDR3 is TGTGCCATCAGCGAGGGGACTCGGGAAGCTTTCTTT.

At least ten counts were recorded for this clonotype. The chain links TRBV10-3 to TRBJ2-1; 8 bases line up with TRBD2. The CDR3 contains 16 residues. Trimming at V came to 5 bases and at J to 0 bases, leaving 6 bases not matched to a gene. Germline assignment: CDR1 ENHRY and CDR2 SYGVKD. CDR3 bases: TGTGCCATCAGTCTGGGACTAGAACTCTCCTACAATGAGCAGTTCTTC. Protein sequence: CAISLGLELSYNEQFF.

As DNA, the CDR3 is TGTGCCAGCAGTGACGGCCACACAGATACGCAGTATTTT. Amino acid sequence: CASSDGHTDTQYF. The J gene is TRBJ2-3, the V gene TRBV2; D gene ambiguous. The CDR3 has 13 amino acids. Germline V CDR1 and CDR2: SNHLY, FYNNEI. The V end lost 3 bases, the J end lost 2 bases, and 6 bases lay between the germline ends.